Below, 26 T cell receptor beta chains from the same sample are listed, as sequenced in a study of blood T cell repertoires in COVID-19. TCRdb's table, derived via immunoSEQ multiplex PCR, lists solely in-frame clones and lacks some. The sample lists some 96,000 clones, approximately 90% seen once, with less than 2% in the top ten. Sequencing used peripheral blood. These receptor sequences come from a man in his 60s with acute or convalescent COVID-19.

This sequence joins TRBV18 and TRBJ2-1; 11 bases are shared with TRBD1. The CDR3 loop spans 15 amino acids. CDR1 and CDR2 (germline): KGHSH, LQKENI. After removal of 4 bases from V and 9 bases from J, the junction contained 8 bases not matched to a gene. CDR3 protein: CASSRPGQGVREQFF. CDR3 DNA: TGTGCCAGCTCACGGCCGGGACAGGGGGTCCGTGAGCAGTTCTTC.

This clone appeared a single time. This chain joins TRBV6-5 and TRBJ2-7; TRBD1 is a possible D gene (5 bases). Trimming pared 1 base from V and 0 bases from J, leaving 7 bases between. Germline CDR1 reads MNHEY; CDR2 reads SVGAGI. CDR3 size: 14 residues. The CDR3 reads CASSYWGSSYEQYF. The CDR3 DNA is TGTGCCAGCAGTTACTGGGGCAGCTCCTACGAGCAGTACTTC.

By share of the sample, this clone is medium-sized (0.01 to 0.1%). V gene TRBV19 combines with J gene TRBJ1-1; 8 bases fit TRBD1. Germline V gives CDR1 LNHDA, CDR2 SQIVND (reference sequence). The CDR3 loop spans 16 amino acids. J lost 5 bases, V lost 5 bases, and 13 bases had no gene match. CDR3 DNA: TGTGCCAGTAGTGCGCGGGGGACAGGTTTTGAGACTGAAGCTTTCTTT. It is translated as CASSARGTGFETEAFF.

The chain uses TRBV29-1 and TRBJ1-1, with unresolved D. The CDR3 consists of 12 residues. Germline V gene lookup returns CDR1 SQVTM and CDR2 ANQGSEA. With 2 bases removed from V and 7 bases from J, the gap between germline ends came to 11 bases. CDR3 residues: CSVEQASDEAFF. CDR3 coding DNA: TGCAGCGTTGAACAGGCGTCAGATGAAGCTTTCTTT.

The chain joins TRBV30 to TRBJ1-1; 7 bases align to TRBD1. With V trimmed by 0 bases and J by 0 bases, 16 bases remained unmatched. The CDR3 is 19 amino acids. CDR1 GTSNPN and CDR2 SVGIG come from the germline V gene (reference sequence). CDR3 sequence reads: CAWSVVKGAMGPMNTEAFF. DNA of the CDR3: TGTGCCTGGAGTGTTGTGAAGGGGGCCATGGGTCCCATGAACACTGAAGCTTTCTTT.

The J gene is TRBJ1-4, the V gene TRBV7-9, with a weak D call TRBD1 (5 bases). Deletions cut 0 bases from V and 5 bases from J, with 7 bases between. This CDR3 spans 14 amino acids. Germline V CDR1 and CDR2: SEHNR, FQNEAQ (reference sequence). CDR3 in amino acids: CASSLASGNEKLFF. The CDR3 coding sequence is TGTGCCAGCAGCTTAGCGTCAGGGAATGAAAAACTGTTTTTT.

The chain employs TRBV6-5 and TRBJ1-6; 7 bases fit TRBD1. J gave up 6 bases and V 5 bases, and 7 bases lay outside the gene matches. CDR3 size: 15 residues. Germline V lookup: CDR1 MNHEY, CDR2 SVGAGI. The CDR3 reads CASSRGGASNSPLHF. The CDR3 DNA reads as TGTGCCAGCAGTCGAGGGGGCGCCAGTAATTCACCCCTCCACTTT.

V is TRBV27 and J is TRBJ1-2; no firm D call. CDR1 MNHEY and CDR2 SMNVEV come from the germline V gene (reference sequence). The CDR3 totals 11 residues. The ends were cut back, 5 bases at V and 7 bases at J, with 8 bases in the middle. CDR3 loop: CASSPRGGYTF. CDR3 coding DNA: TGTGCCAGCAGTCCCCGGGGTGGCTACACCTTC.

This clone was seen a few times. This chain uses TRBV7-9 with TRBJ1-2; TRBD1 matches 7 bases. The length of the CDR3 is 13 residues. Germline V gives CDR1 SEHNR, CDR2 FQNEAQ (reference sequence). V gave up 2 bases and J gave up 6 bases; unmatched junction bases: 3. Here the CDR3 DNA reads TGTGCCAGCAGCTTACTTACAGGGGATGGCTACACCTTC. It yields the protein CASSLLTGDGYTF.

The chain recombines TRBV14 with TRBJ1-1; no definite D call. This CDR3 is built from 12 residues. Germline V gene lookup returns CDR1 SGHDN and CDR2 FVKESK. Trimming took 4 bases from V and 7 from J, leaving 10 bases between them. The CDR3 DNA reads as TGTGCCAGCAGCCGGTCAGCGGGTGAAGCTTTCTTT. It encodes CASSRSAGEAFF.

The chain links TRBV11-2 to TRBJ2-2, with a weak D call TRBD1 (5 bases). Germline loops: CDR1 SGHAT, CDR2 FQNNGV. This CDR3 comprises 17 residues. The V end was cut by 5 bases, the J end by 0 bases, with 16 bases between. DNA for the CDR3: TGTGCCAGCAGCCCCGTCCTTCAGGGAACGAACACCGGGGAGCTGTTTTTT. It specifies CASSPVLQGTNTGELFF.

The CDR3 coding sequence is TGTGCTAGTGCCCCGGGACAGGGGGCCTTATCCCCCTACAATGAGCAGTTCTTC. It encodes CASAPGQGALSPYNEQFF. V usage is TRBV12-5 and J usage is TRBJ2-1; the match to TRBD1 covers 12 bases. This CDR3 contains 18 residues. Germline lookup yields CDR1 LGHNT and CDR2 FRNRAP. J gave up 2 bases and V 7 bases, and 12 bases lay outside the gene matches.

This clone was seen once. This rearrangement joins TRBV5-1 to TRBJ1-2; tentatively, D is TRBD1 (6 bases). Trimming stripped 8 bases from V and 10 bases from J, with 21 bases between. Germline lookup yields CDR1 SGHRS and CDR2 YFSETQ. The CDR3 is 13 amino acids. The CDR3: CASTKDSGADYTF. CDR3 sequence (DNA): TGCGCCAGTACTAAGGACAGCGGGGCTGACTACACCTTC.

This chain links TRBV29-1 with TRBJ2-1, with 11 bases identical to TRBD2. The V segment lost 7 bases and the J segment 2 bases; nucleotides outside the gene matches: 4. Germline-derived CDR1 and CDR2 are SQVTM and ANQGSEA. The CDR3 is made up of 14 amino acids. CDR3: CSAQTSGAYNEQFF. CDR3 nucleotide sequence: TGCAGCGCCCAGACTAGCGGGGCCTACAATGAGCAGTTCTTC.

The genes are TRBV19 and TRBJ1-2, with a possible D match to TRBD1 (5 bases). Germline assignment: CDR1 LNHDA and CDR2 SQIVND (reference sequence). The CDR3 is 16 amino acids. V was shortened by 3 bases and J by 5 bases, with 19 bases between the two germline ends. The CDR3 coding sequence is TGTGCCAGTAGTATTGTAGGCGGGGGACTGGAATATGGCTACACCTTC. Encoded protein: CASSIVGGGLEYGYTF.

The chain couples TRBV7-9 to TRBJ1-3; D is ambiguous. The CDR3 is 15 amino acids. The germline V and J ends were trimmed by 1 base and 4 bases, with 11 bases remaining between them. Germline loops: CDR1 SEHNR, CDR2 FQNEAQ (reference sequence). The CDR3 region has the DNA TGTGCCAGCAGCTTAGTCCTATCGGGAGGAAACACCATATATTTT. It yields the protein CASSLVLSGGNTIYF.

The V call is TRBV10-1, the J call TRBJ2-1; D gene unclear. The CDR3 is made up of 15 amino acids. Trimming took 0 bases from V and 0 from J, leaving 6 bases between them. Germline-derived CDR1 and CDR2 are WNHNN and SYGVQD (reference sequence). CDR3 sequence (DNA): TGCGCCAGCAGTGAGTCGGCAAGCTCCTACAATGAGCAGTTCTTC. Its translation is CASSESASSYNEQFF.

The rearrangement joins TRBV6-6 to TRBJ1-2; possibly TRBD1 for D (5 bases). Per the germline V gene, CDR1 is MNHNY and CDR2 is SVGAGI (reference sequence). This CDR3 is 15 amino acids long. Trimming removed 6 bases at V and 3 bases at J, with 17 bases between. The CDR3 here is CASRSGQAQDYGYTF. CDR3 in DNA: TGTGCCAGCAGATCCGGACAAGCCCAGGACTATGGCTACACCTTC.

The chain couples TRBV27 to TRBJ1-6, with a tentative D call TRBD1 (5 bases). The CDR3 has 15 residues. The germline V gene has CDR1 MNHEY and CDR2 SMNVEV (reference sequence). Trimming left V 4 bases short and J 5 bases short, with 12 bases between. The CDR3 DNA reads as TGTGCCAGCAGTTCTAGGGGATTCAATAATTCACCCCTCCACTTT. Its translation is CASSSRGFNNSPLHF.

The rearrangement links TRBV30 to TRBJ1-6; D is perhaps TRBD1 (5 bases). V gave up 0 bases and J gave up 4 bases, with 10 bases separating them. There are 15 residues in the CDR3. Germline lookup yields CDR1 GTSNPN and CDR2 SVGIG (reference sequence). CDR3 nucleotides: TGTGCCTGGAGTGTAGGGGAACTTTATAATTCACCCCTCCACTTT. This codes for CAWSVGELYNSPLHF.

V usage is TRBV4-1 and J usage is TRBJ1-4; 9 bases line up with TRBD1. The CDR3 runs 16 residues. The germline V gene encodes CDR1 MGHRA and CDR2 YSYEKL. V gave up 3 bases and J gave up 0 bases; unmatched junction bases: 2. The DNA for the CDR3 is TGCGCCAGCAGCCAGCGGGACAGGGCAACTAATGAAAAACTGTTTTTT. Translating it yields CASSQRDRATNEKLFF.

The gene calls are TRBV7-9 and TRBJ2-7; D might be TRBD1 (5 bases). Germline CDR1 is SEHNR and CDR2 is FQNEAQ (reference sequence). Trimming took off 2 bases at V and 12 bases at J, with 17 bases between the two ends. The CDR3 is 13 amino acids. CDR3 coding DNA: TGTGCCAGCAGCTTAACACTACAGACAGTCACGTACTTC. Translating gives CASSLTLQTVTYF. Full variable domain (missing parts from reference TRBV7-9 and TRBJ2-7): DTGVSQNPRHKITKRGQNVTFRCDPISEHNRLYWYRQTLGQGPEFLTYFQNEAQLEKSRLLSDRFSAERPKGSFSTLEIQRTEQGDSAMYLCASSLTLQTVTYFGPGTRLTVT.

The chain couples TRBV5-8 to TRBJ2-5; 7 nucleotides match TRBD1. The germline V gene has CDR1 SGHTS and CDR2 YDEGEE. The trim removed 3 bases at V and 5 bases at J, leaving 10 bases unmatched. The CDR3 is 15 amino acids. CDR3 DNA sequence: TGTGCCAGCAGCTCGGGACAGCAACTTAGGGAGACCCAGTACTTC. Protein: CASSSGQQLRETQYF.

This chain connects TRBV5-1 to TRBJ2-5; TRBD2 aligns across 8 bases. Germline CDR1 and CDR2: SGHRS and YFSETQ. This CDR3 spans 16 amino acids. The ends lost 0 bases at V and 4 bases at J; junction bases unmatched: 8. The CDR3 loop reads CASSLGMAGGGETQYF. The CDR3 nucleotides read TGCGCCAGCAGCTTGGGAATGGCGGGGGGCGGAGAGACCCAGTACTTC.

This chain connects TRBV10-2 to TRBJ1-1; D is possibly TRBD1 (5 bases). CDR1 WSHSY and CDR2 SAAADI come from the germline V gene. V lost 7 bases and J 1 base, leaving 13 bases between the germline ends. The CDR3 runs to 14 residues. CDR3 amino acids: CASNLRGGNTEAFF. The DNA for the CDR3 is TGCGCCAGCAACCTCCGGGGGGGGAACACTGAAGCTTTCTTT.

The sample holds one count of this clone. The chain combines TRBV20-1 with TRBJ2-1; 10 nucleotides line up with TRBD2. Trimming at V came to 3 bases and at J to 4 bases, leaving 9 bases not matched to a gene. CDR3 length equals 16 residues. CDR1 DFQATT and CDR2 SNEGSKA come from the germline V gene (reference sequence). CDR3 region: CSASTPSGGGYNEQFF. CDR3 sequence (DNA): TGCAGTGCTAGTACGCCTAGCGGGGGTGGATACAATGAGCAGTTCTTC.